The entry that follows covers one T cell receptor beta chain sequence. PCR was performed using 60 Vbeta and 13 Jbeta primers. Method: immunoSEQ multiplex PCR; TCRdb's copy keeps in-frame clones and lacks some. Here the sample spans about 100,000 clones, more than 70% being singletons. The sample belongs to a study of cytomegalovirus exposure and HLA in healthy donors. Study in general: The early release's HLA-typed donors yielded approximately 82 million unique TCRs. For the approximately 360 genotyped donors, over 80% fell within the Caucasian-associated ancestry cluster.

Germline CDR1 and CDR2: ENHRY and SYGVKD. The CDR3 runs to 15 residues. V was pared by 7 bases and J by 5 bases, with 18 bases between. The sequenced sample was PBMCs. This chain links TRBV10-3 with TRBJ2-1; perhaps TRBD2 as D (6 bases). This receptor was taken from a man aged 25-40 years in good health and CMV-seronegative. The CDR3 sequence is CAIKSQEGPDNEQFF. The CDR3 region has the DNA TGTGCCATCAAATCCCAGGAGGGTCCAGACAATGAGCAGTTCTTC.